This entry lists 29 T cell receptor beta chains sequenced from one sample in a study of T cell clonality in common variable immunodeficiency. Study-wide results and caveats: In common variable immunodeficiency, TCR beta chains reportedly carried fewer deletions and N-nucleotide insertions.

Assay used: immunoSEQ multiplex PCR; TCRdb lists only in-frame clones, some missing. The repertoire shows about 5,300 clones, none seen only once; the top ten take approximately 15%. What these receptors recognize is not known. Sequenced material: peripheral blood mononuclear cells. The receptors come from a human donor with common variable immunodeficiency.

This clone rates as medium-sized. The sequenced fragment ends 3 residues before the CDR3 boundary, so the rest is inferred from the germline J gene. This chain links TRBV6-2 or TRBV6-3 with TRBJ1-1; D is possibly TRBD1 (5 bases). V lost 8 bases and J 3 bases, leaving 13 bases between the germline ends. Germline CDR1 reads MNHEY; CDR2 reads SVGEGT. The length of the CDR3 is 13 residues. CDR3 bases read: TGTGCCAGCCACGAACCAGGGCACACTGAA. Translating it yields CASHEPGHTE. The entire CDR3 is CASHEPGHTEAFF.

This clone was counted between two and nine times. A read error may produce the germline difference seen at one junction end. Read sequence stops 3 residues before the CDR3 end, and the germline J gene provides the missing end. This sample includes further DNA sequences coding for the same CDR3. The chain has TRBV7-2 and TRBJ2-5; D might be TRBD2 (6 bases). Germline V lookup: CDR1 SGHTA, CDR2 FQGNSA. The CDR3 spans 13 residues. The chain's CDR3 is CASSRGLGETQYF. CDR3 DNA (partial): TGTGCTAGCAGCCGGGGGTTGGGGGAGACC.

This clone was observed a few times. Sequencing ends 3 residues short of the CDR3 end; the germline J gene provides the rest. V and J are TRBV19 and TRBJ1-5; D is undetermined. Germline CDR1 LNHDA, CDR2 SQIVND (reference sequence). This CDR3 is built from 13 residues. The V end was cut by 2 bases, the J end by 2 bases, with 4 bases between. The sequenced CDR3 bases are TGTGCCAGTAGTATAAAGGGCAATCAGCCC. Translated, it gives CASSIKGNQP. The complete CDR3 sequence is CASSIKGNQPQHF.

This clone turned up a few times. The read finishes 3 residues shy of the CDR3 end, and the germline J gene is used to complete it. The chain couples TRBV2 to TRBJ1-1, with a tentative D call TRBD1 (6 bases). The length of the CDR3 is 15 residues. Per the germline V gene, CDR1 is SNHLY and CDR2 is FYNNEI. Trimming removed 6 bases from V and 1 base from J, with 15 bases in between. CDR3 sequence: CASRPTGTQNTEAFF. The covered CDR3 bases are TGTGCCAGCAGACCAACCGGGACACAGAACACTGAA.

The sequenced part of the CDR3 DNA is TGTGCCAGCTCACAACAGGCGAATCAGCCC. Translating it yields CASSQQANQP. The complete CDR3 protein is CASSQQANQPQHF. The chain combines TRBV18 with TRBJ1-5; tentatively, D is TRBD1 (5 bases). Coverage ceases 3 residues before the CDR3 finishes, and the germline J gene fills in the end. Deletions cut 4 bases from V and 4 bases from J, with 8 bases between. The germline V gene has CDR1 KGHSH and CDR2 LQKENI. CDR3 length equals 13 residues.

This clone has a handful of counts. The CDR3 end falls 3 residues outside the read, so it is completed with the germline J gene. The chain recombines TRBV7-9 with TRBJ2-1; no definite D call. The V end lost 5 bases, the J end lost 1 base, and 9 bases lay between the germline ends. The CDR3 covers 14 residues. CDR1 SEHNR and CDR2 FQNEAQ come from the germline V gene (reference sequence). The sequenced CDR3 bases are TGTGCCAGCAGCGCGGCAATGTCCTACAATGAG. Its translation is CASSAAMSYNE. The full CDR3 reads CASSAAMSYNEQFF.

Only a few counts were recorded for this clone. CDR3 DNA (partial): TGTGCCAGCCAGACAGAAAGCTCCTACGAG. Translation: CASQTESSYE. The whole CDR3 sequence reads CASQTESSYEQYF. The chain recombines TRBV2 with TRBJ2-7, with D tentatively TRBD1 (5 bases). The read is 3 residues too short to cover the CDR3 end, so that end is filled in from the germline J gene. V lost 8 bases and J lost 0, with 11 bases in between. CDR3 length: 13 residues. Germline V lookup: CDR1 SNHLY, CDR2 FYNNEI.

This clone showed up many times. The read ends 3 residues shy of where the CDR3 ends; the end is completed using the germline J gene. The chain couples TRBV5-1 to TRBJ2-2; 7 nucleotides line up with TRBD2. This CDR3 contains 14 residues. CDR1 is SGHRS and CDR2 is YFSETQ in the germline V gene. The junction had 5 bases not matched to a gene; V was cut back by 6 bases and J by 3 bases. CDR3 amino acids: CASTNGGDTGELFF. The DNA read from the CDR3 is TGCGCCAGCACCAATGGGGGGGACACCGGGGAG.

This clone has at least ten counts. The read ends 3 residues shy of where the CDR3 ends; the end is completed using the germline J gene. The J gene is TRBJ2-7, the V gene TRBV7-2; 10 nucleotides match TRBD2. This CDR3 is built from 14 residues. V was pared by 0 bases and J by 6 bases, with 2 bases of the junction left unmatched. Germline CDR1 is SGHTA and CDR2 is FQGNSA. The CDR3 reads CASSLALAGAEQYF. The CDR3 bases that were read are TGTGCCAGCAGCTTAGCTCTAGCGGGGGCCGAG.

A word on this clone: The read ends 3 residues before the CDR3 terminus; that terminus is restored from the germline J gene. This chain joins TRBV2 and TRBJ2-1; 7 bases agree with TRBD1. Germline lookup yields CDR1 SNHLY and CDR2 FYNNEI. The CDR3 runs to 15 residues. With V trimmed by 7 bases and J by 4 bases, 10 bases remained unmatched. The covered CDR3 bases are TGTGCCAGCAACTCCGGGACAGTGAGATACAATGAG. This codes for CASNSGTVRYNE. The whole CDR3 reads CASNSGTVRYNEQFF. The full variable domain, completed using reference TRBV2 and TRBJ2-1, is EPEVTQTPSHQVTQMGQEVILRCVPISNHLYFYWYRQILGQKVEFLVSFYNNEISEKSEIFDDQFSVERPDGSNFTLKIRSTKLEDSAMYFCASNSGTVRYNEQFFGPGTRLTVL.

This clone has more than one count but fewer than ten. Read coverage stops 3 residues before the CDR3 terminus; the germline J gene supplies the remainder. The rearrangement joins TRBV18 to TRBJ2-1; 8 bases agree with TRBD1. CDR1 and CDR2 (germline): KGHSH, LQKENI. V was clipped by 3 bases and J by 8 bases; unmatched bases: 9. The CDR3 has 15 residues. CDR3 region: CASSPDRGVMYEQFF. Incomplete CDR3 DNA: TGTGCCAGCTCACCCGACAGGGGCGTCATGTATGAG. The variable domain in full, with the rest retrieved from reference TRBV18 and TRBJ2-1, is NAGVMQNPRHLVRRRGQEARLRCSPMKGHSHVYWYRQLPEEGLKFMVYLQKENIIDESGMPKERFSAEFPKEGPSILRIQQVVRGDSAAYFCASSPDRGVMYEQFFGPGTRLTVL.

This clone was found a few times. The sequenced fragment ends 3 residues before the CDR3 boundary, so the rest is inferred from the germline J gene. The chain carries TRBV5-1 and TRBJ2-5; 7 bases are a match to TRBD1. From germline, CDR1 is SGHRS and CDR2 YFSETQ. The CDR3 runs to 15 residues. V dropped 7 bases and J dropped 5; count of bases not matched to a gene: 14. The CDR3 reads CASFPNPATGETQYF. The sequenced part of the CDR3 DNA is TGCGCCAGCTTCCCTAACCCGGCGACAGGGGAGACC.

This clone was counted only a few times. Sequencing ends 3 residues short of the CDR3 end; the germline J gene provides the rest. The same CDR3 can be traced to other DNA sequences in this sample. V and J are TRBV7-2 and TRBJ2-5; D is possibly TRBD2 (6 bases). V lost 0 bases and J lost 5, with 16 bases in between. Germline V gene sequence: CDR1 SGHTA, CDR2 FQGNSA. The CDR3 is 16 amino acids. The part of the CDR3 DNA that was read is TGTGCCAGCAGCTTAGCCCCCCGCGGGGCCCAGGAGACC. This encodes CASSLAPRGAQET. The complete CDR3 reads CASSLAPRGAQETQYF.

In its sample, this clone was seen a few times. Coverage ceases 3 residues before the CDR3 finishes, and the germline J gene fills in the end. The J gene is TRBJ1-3, the V gene TRBV19; 7 nucleotides line up with TRBD1. Germline V gives CDR1 LNHDA, CDR2 SQIVND (reference sequence). V shed 7 bases and J 2 bases; nucleotides not matched to a gene: 5. The CDR3 consists of 14 residues. Partial CDR3 DNA: TGTGCCAGTAAGGAGGGGGCAACTGGAAACACC. Its translation is CASKEGATGNT. The full CDR3 protein reads CASKEGATGNTIYF.

This clone was counted many times. The CDR3 extends 3 residues past the end of the read, so its final part is completed from the germline J gene. The V and J genes are TRBV7-9 and TRBJ1-2; D is unresolved. The CDR3 runs to 14 residues. Between the trimmed V and J ends, which lost 5 bases and 4 bases, there was a span of 14 bases. The germline CDR1 and CDR2 sequences are SEHNR and FQNEAQ (reference sequence). The covered CDR3 bases are TGTGCCAGCAGCCCCCCAGTGACGGGCTATGGC. Its translation: CASSPPVTGYG. The whole CDR3 protein reads CASSPPVTGYGYTF. Looking up the rest from reference TRBV7-9 and TRBJ1-2 gives the full variable domain: DTGVSQNPRHKITKRGQNVTFRCDPISEHNRLYWYRQTLGQGPEFLTYFQNEAQLEKSRLLSDRFSAERPKGSFSTLEIQRTEQGDSAMYLCASSPPVTGYGYTFGSGTRLTVV.

This clone came up many times. Coverage ceases 3 residues before the CDR3 finishes, and the germline J gene fills in the end. The chain has TRBV29-1 and TRBJ2-1, with 11 positions matching TRBD1. V dropped 0 bases and J dropped 3; count of bases not matched to a gene: 1. The CDR3 contains 15 residues. Germline loops: CDR1 SQVTM, CDR2 ANQGSEA. CDR3 residues: CSVEEGTGGYNEQFF. The CDR3 bases that were read are TGCAGCGTTGAAGAGGGGACAGGGGGCTACAATGAG.

This clone has more than one count but fewer than ten. The sequence runs out 3 residues before the end of the CDR3; the remainder is reconstructed from the germline J gene. The chain joins TRBV7-2 to TRBJ2-7; tentative D call: TRBD1 (6 bases). The germline CDR1 and CDR2 sequences are SGHTA and FQGNSA. V was trimmed by 6 bases and J by 2 bases, leaving 17 bases between them. This CDR3 has 15 amino acids. The chain's CDR3 is CASRRSQGRTYEQYF. The DNA read from the CDR3 is TGTGCCAGCAGGAGATCACAGGGTCGGACCTACGAG.

This clone showed up many times. The CDR3 end is not reached by the read, which stops 3 residues before it; the germline J gene fills it in. This chain uses TRBV11-2 with TRBJ2-7, with 7 nucleotides matching TRBD2. V lost 6 bases, J lost 2 bases, and 7 bases stayed unmatched. CDR1 and CDR2 (germline): SGHAT, FQNNGV. This CDR3 spans 14 amino acids. The CDR3 bases that were read are TGTGCCAGCAGTGTGAGCGGGGCCCCCTACGAG. Translated: CASSVSGAPYE. The full CDR3 protein reads CASSVSGAPYEQYF.

Remarks on this clone: The DNA ends 3 residues before the CDR3 does, and the rest of the CDR3 is filled in from the germline J gene. The rearrangement uses TRBV7-8 and TRBJ1-6; D not certain. The CDR3 totals 14 residues. CDR1 is SGHVS, CDR2 FQNEAQ, per germline. Trimming shortened V by 4 bases and J by 7 bases, and 11 bases separated the two germline ends. The covered CDR3 bases are TGTGCCAGCAGCTCGTCAACAGCCAATTCACCC. Amino acid sequence: CASSSSTANSP. The entire CDR3 protein reads CASSSSTANSPLHF.

This clone has ten or more counts. Read data end 3 residues before the CDR3 end; the end is taken from the germline J gene. The V and J genes are TRBV5-6 and TRBJ2-7, with D possibly matching TRBD2 (7 bases). Germline lookup yields CDR1 SGHDT and CDR2 YYEEEE. The CDR3 runs to 14 residues. Trimming cost V 4 bases and J 2 bases, with 13 bases left between them. The CDR3 protein is CASSGEGEPYEQYF. The part of the CDR3 DNA that was read is TGTGCCAGCAGCGGGGAGGGGGAACCCTACGAG.

This clone appeared many times. The observed sequence ends 3 residues before the CDR3 terminus, with the missing tail filled in from the germline J gene. This chain joins TRBV6-2 or TRBV6-3 and TRBJ2-1; 8 positions agree with TRBD1. The CDR3 extends over 15 amino acids. V trimming: 10 bases; J trimming: 2 bases; junction bases outside the gene matches: 10. The germline V gene has CDR1 MNHEY and CDR2 SVGEGT. The sequenced part of the CDR3 DNA is TGTGCCATCCTAGGGGGCAGGGGGCCCTACAATGAG. This translates into CAILGGRGPYNE. In full, the CDR3 reads CAILGGRGPYNEQFF.

On this clone itself: The read ends 3 residues early relative to the CDR3; the germline J gene fills the gap. V gene TRBV7-2 combines with J gene TRBJ1-4, with TRBD1 identical over 7 bases. The length of the CDR3 is 14 residues. The V gene end was trimmed by 1 base and the J gene end by 7 bases; junction bases not matched to a gene: 3. Germline-derived CDR1 and CDR2 are SGHTA and FQGNSA. CDR3 DNA (partial): TGTGCCAGCAGCTTAGAGGGGGCGGTTGAAAAA. Its translation is CASSLEGAVEK. The CDR3, in full, reads CASSLEGAVEKLFF.

This clone turned up a few times. One end of the junction fails to match germline, which may point to a read error. The CDR3 end falls 3 residues outside the read, so it is completed with the germline J gene. The chain carries TRBV6-2 or TRBV6-3 and TRBJ1-6; D ambiguous. The germline gives CDR1 MNHEY, CDR2 SVGEGT. The CDR3 length is 16 residues. The DNA read from the CDR3 is TGTGCCAGCAGTTATGGGCAGAGCTCCGATAATTCACCC. Protein: CASSYGQSSDNSP. The CDR3 reads in full as CASSYGQSSDNSPLHF.

To note about this clone: The read finishes 3 residues shy of the CDR3 end, and the germline J gene is used to complete it. V usage is TRBV6-1 and J usage is TRBJ1-1, with D possibly matching TRBD1 (5 bases). The CDR3 length is 15 residues. Looked up from germline, CDR1 is MNHNS and CDR2 is SASEGT. Deletions cut 2 bases from V and 4 bases from J, with 14 bases between. CDR3 loop: CASSEKGGGSTEAFF. CDR3 DNA (partial): TGTGCCAGCAGTGAAAAGGGCGGGGGAAGCACTGAA.

This clone has only a few counts. The read stops 3 residues short of the end of the CDR3; the missing end is completed from the germline J gene. This sequence joins TRBV5-1 and TRBJ1-2; D gene unclear. The germline gives CDR1 SGHRS, CDR2 YFSETQ. This CDR3 has 14 residues. CDR3 sequence: CASSLTASALGYTF. Incomplete CDR3 DNA: TGCGCCAGCAGCTTGACAGCCTCGGCGCTCGGC.

This clone was seen only a few times. The CDR3 goes on 3 residues after the read ends, and that part is filled in from the germline J gene. V usage is TRBV7-2 and J usage is TRBJ1-1, with 9 bases fitting TRBD1. The CDR3 has 14 residues. The V and J ends lost 5 bases and 7 bases, in that order; junction bases with no gene match: 8. The germline V gene has CDR1 SGHTA and CDR2 FQGNSA. Incomplete CDR3 DNA: TGTGCCAGCAGCATGCCAAGGACAGGGGATGAA. It specifies CASSMPRTGDE. The entire CDR3 protein is CASSMPRTGDEAFF.

This clone is judged medium-sized. Read sequence stops 3 residues before the CDR3 end, and the germline J gene provides the missing end. This same CDR3 is encoded by further DNA sequences in the sample. This chain joins TRBV7-2 and TRBJ2-7, with 8 bases identical to TRBD1. In germline, CDR1 is SGHTA, CDR2 FQGNSA. The CDR3 consists of 14 residues. V dropped 1 base and J dropped 2; count of bases not matched to a gene: 1. This CDR3 reads CASSLGTGTYEQYF. The sequenced CDR3 bases are TGTGCCAGCAGCTTAGGGACAGGGACCTACGAG. Using reference TRBV7-2 and TRBJ2-7 for the parts outside the CDR3, the full variable domain is GAGVSQSPSNKVTEKGKDVELRCDPISGHTALYWYRQSLGQGLEFLIYFQGNSAPDKSGLPSDRFSAERTGGSVSTLTIQRTQQEDSAVYLCASSLGTGTYEQYFGPGTRLTVT.

The sample holds a few counts of this clone. Read data end 3 residues before the CDR3 end; the end is taken from the germline J gene. The chain is built from TRBV6-1 and TRBJ2-3; 7 bases map to TRBD1. CDR1 is MNHNS, CDR2 SASEGT, per germline. The CDR3 is 15 amino acids. V trimming: 4 bases; J trimming: 6 bases; junction bases outside the gene matches: 10. Incomplete CDR3 DNA: TGTGCCAGCAGTGTTACAGGGGACCCCCGGGATACG. It yields the protein CASSVTGDPRDT. The whole CDR3 region reads CASSVTGDPRDTQYF.

In this sample, this clone turned up many times. With the read ending 3 residues before the CDR3 end, the germline J gene is used to fill in that end. V usage is TRBV20-1 and J usage is TRBJ1-3, with D possibly TRBD1 on 5 matching bases. V lost 2 bases and J 4 bases, leaving 12 bases between the germline ends. Germline CDR1 reads DFQATT; CDR2 reads SNEGSKA (reference sequence). The CDR3 runs to 14 residues. The sequenced CDR3 bases are TGCAGTGCTAGACAGGGAAACGCCGGAAACACC. It yields the protein CSARQGNAGNT. The entire CDR3 protein is CSARQGNAGNTIYF.